This entry lists 14 T cell receptor beta chains sequenced from one sample in a study of shared clonotypes between healthy human individuals. Profiled with immunoSEQ multiplex PCR; TCRdb holds only in-frame clones, not every one. The sample records about 480,000 clones, about four fifths being singletons. The sequencing sample was made of PBMCs. Receptor source: a woman between 40 and 50 years old in good health. Some clones in this sample may be carry-over from other donors' samples.

The J gene is TRBJ2-3, the V gene TRBV6-6, with TRBD2 matching 9 bases. Looked up from germline, CDR1 is MNHNY and CDR2 is SVGAGI (reference sequence). V was clipped by 8 bases and J by 3 bases; unmatched bases: 6. This CDR3 region has 14 residues. Here the CDR3 DNA reads TGTGCCAGCGGTTCAGCGGGAGGAACAGATACGCAGTATTTT. Translating gives CASGSAGGTDTQYF.

The V call is TRBV9, the J call TRBJ2-3; D uncertain. This CDR3 region has 14 residues. CDR1 and CDR2 (germline): SGDLS, YYNGEE. Trimming took off 0 bases at V and 3 bases at J, with 8 bases between the two ends. CDR3 DNA: TGTGCCAGCAGCGTAGAAGGGCGTACAGATACGCAGTATTTT. It codes for CASSVEGRTDTQYF.

This chain uses TRBV19 with TRBJ2-6; perhaps TRBD1 as D (6 bases). The germline gives CDR1 LNHDA, CDR2 SQIVND (reference sequence). V lost 6 bases to trimming and J lost 1 base, with 19 bases between them. The CDR3 has 18 residues. CDR3 region: CASRGSGQILSGANVLTF. CDR3 nucleotides: TGTGCCAGTAGGGGTTCCGGACAGATCCTTTCTGGGGCCAACGTCCTGACTTTC.

This clone has only a few counts. This rearrangement joins TRBV29-1 to TRBJ2-5; D may be TRBD1 (6 bases). The CDR3 is 13 amino acids. The germline gives CDR1 SQVTM, CDR2 ANQGSEA. The ends were cut back, 1 base at V and 2 bases at J, with 8 bases in the middle. CDR3 bases: TGCAGCGTTGAAGGTGGACAGCAAGAGACCCAGTACTTC. It encodes CSVEGGQQETQYF. Combining the CDR3 with reference TRBV29-1 and TRBJ2-5 gives the whole variable domain SAVISQKPSRDICQRGTSLTIQCQVDSQVTMMFWYRQQPGQSLTLIATANQGSEATYESGFVIDKFPISRPNLTFSTLTVSNMSPEDSSIYLCSVEGGQQETQYFGPGTRLLVL.

This clone has at least ten counts. A junction boundary mismatches the germline segment, possibly from a read error. This chain joins TRBV7-7 and TRBJ1-1, with D possibly matching TRBD1 (5 bases). This CDR3 is 16 amino acids long. The V gene's germline CDR1 is SSHAT and CDR2 FNYEAQ (reference sequence). The CDR3 sequence: CASSVKWGGLGTEAFF. The CDR3 nucleotides are TGTGCTAGCAGCGTAAAATGGGGGGGTTTGGGCACTGAAGCTTTCTTT.

This clone was counted between two and nine times. The rearrangement uses TRBV19 and TRBJ2-6, with 9 bases aligning to TRBD1. This CDR3 spans 17 amino acids. Germline loops: CDR1 LNHDA, CDR2 SQIVND (reference sequence). After removal of 5 bases from V and 3 bases from J, the junction contained 8 bases not matched to a gene. The CDR3 nucleotides read TGTGCCAGTAGTTTGTCACAGGGGGCGCGTGGGGCCAACGTCCTGACTTTC. Amino acid sequence: CASSLSQGARGANVLTF.

This clone was seen a few times. The CDR3 region is CAWSDSYSGNTIYF. Here the CDR3 DNA reads TGTGCCTGGAGTGACAGTTACTCTGGAAACACCATATATTTT. The chain uses TRBV30 and TRBJ1-3, with unresolved D. Germline CDR1 and CDR2: GTSNPN and SVGIG (reference sequence). There are 14 residues in the CDR3. Between the trimmed V and J ends, which lost 1 base and 0 bases, there was a span of 7 bases.

The genes are TRBV28 and TRBJ1-6; 7 bases are a match to TRBD1. This CDR3 is 14 amino acids long. Losses at the gene ends were 6 bases for V and 7 bases for J; bases not matched to a gene: 6. Germline CDR1 reads MDHEN; CDR2 reads SYDVKM. DNA of the CDR3: TGTGCCAGCAGCCGGGACAGCTGGAATTCACCCCTCCACTTT. Its protein is CASSRDSWNSPLHF.

V is TRBV5-4 and J is TRBJ2-1; 9 positions match TRBD1. The J segment lost 6 bases and the V segment lost 4 bases, leaving 11 bases of the junction unmatched. CDR3 length: 16 amino acids. CDR1 and CDR2 from the germline V gene are SGHNT and YYREEE (reference sequence). The CDR3 nucleotides read TGTGCCAGCAGCATACCGGGACAGGGAAGGTTCAATGAGCAGTTCTTC. Amino acids: CASSIPGQGRFNEQFF.

This clone appeared a single time. This chain links TRBV6-1 with TRBJ1-2, with D possibly TRBD1 on 5 matching bases. V shed 1 base and J shed 6 bases, with 12 bases lying between them. The germline V gene has CDR1 MNHNS and CDR2 SASEGT. This CDR3 contains 14 residues. DNA for the CDR3: TGTGCCAGCAGTGAAGGTCCGGGGCGGGATGGCTACACCTTC. This codes for CASSEGPGRDGYTF.

The CDR3 spells CASSLHGGRKTYEQYF. The CDR3 bases are TGTGCCAGCAGCTTACATGGCGGGAGGAAAACCTACGAGCAGTACTTC. This rearrangement joins TRBV7-2 to TRBJ2-7; TRBD2 matches at 8 bases. With 2 bases clipped from V and 2 bases from J, the junction kept 8 bases outside the gene matches. This CDR3 is 16 amino acids long. Germline V gives CDR1 SGHTA, CDR2 FQGNSA.

This sequence joins TRBV7-3 and TRBJ2-1, with unresolved D. Trimming took 2 bases from V and 7 from J, leaving 9 bases between them. The CDR3 extends over 13 amino acids. Germline values: CDR1 SGHTA, CDR2 FQGTGA. CDR3 coding DNA: TGTGCCAGCAGCTTACGGCACAGAAATGAGCAGTTCTTC. Translated, it gives CASSLRHRNEQFF.

The chain employs TRBV28 and TRBJ1-1; 7 bases map to TRBD1. The CDR3 has 14 residues. V lost 4 bases and J lost 4; bases outside the gene matches: 6. Germline V gives CDR1 MDHEN, CDR2 SYDVKM. The chain's CDR3 is CASSSLGQSTEAFF. In DNA form, the CDR3 reads TGTGCCAGCAGTTCGCTGGGACAGAGCACTGAAGCTTTCTTT.

The chain combines TRBV7-3 with TRBJ2-1, with unresolved D. Germline CDR1 is SGHTA and CDR2 is FQGTGA. The CDR3 length is 15 residues. V was clipped by 0 bases and J by 6 bases, with 12 bases between them. CDR3 sequence: CASSLTPTPGNEQFF. CDR3 sequence (DNA): TGTGCCAGCAGCTTAACACCGACCCCTGGCAATGAGCAGTTCTTC. The full variable domain, with the rest looked up from reference TRBV7-3 and TRBJ2-1, is GAGVSQTPSNKVTEKGKYVELRCDPISGHTALYWYRQSLGQGPEFLIYFQGTGAADDSGLPNDRFFAVRPEGSVSTLKIQRTERGDSAVYLCASSLTPTPGNEQFFGPGTRLTVL.